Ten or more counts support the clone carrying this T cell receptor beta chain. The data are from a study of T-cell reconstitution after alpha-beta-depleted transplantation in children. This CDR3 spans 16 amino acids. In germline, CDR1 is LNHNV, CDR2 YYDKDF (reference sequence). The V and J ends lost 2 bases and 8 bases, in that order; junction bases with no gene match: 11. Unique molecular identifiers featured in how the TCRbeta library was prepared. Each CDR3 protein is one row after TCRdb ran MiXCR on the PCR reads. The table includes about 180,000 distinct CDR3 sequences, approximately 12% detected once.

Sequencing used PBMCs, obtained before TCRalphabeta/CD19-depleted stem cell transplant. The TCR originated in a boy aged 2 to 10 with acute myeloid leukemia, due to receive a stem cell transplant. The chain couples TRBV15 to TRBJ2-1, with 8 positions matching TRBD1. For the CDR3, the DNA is TGTGCCACCAGCAGATTACCGGGACAGGTGGGGGATGAGCAGTTCTTC. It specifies CATSRLPGQVGDEQFF.